The 25 T cell receptor beta chains reported below all come from one sample, sequenced in a study of Ad26.COV2.S vaccination and SARS-CoV-2 variants (dated by TCRdb to the early 2020s). Library prep was done by the immunoSEQ multiplex PCR assay. Here the immuneACCESS table is served through TCRdb, limited to in-frame sequences with V and J called. Missing clones are a known gap in these copies; in checked studies unresolved V genes cover under half, and the rest lacks a known reason. A total of more than 300,000 clones appear in this sample, 85% of them only once. The top ten clones comprise about 2.1% of the sample. What the treatment or condition label conveys for this sample: over 15 received Ad26.COV2.S at low or high dose, single or two shots; roughly 5 received placebo; per-sample allocation not given. Repertoires of vaccine and placebo recipients were sequenced from samples collected on day 63 after the first injection.

The material sequenced was peripheral blood, taken in a trial of Ad26.COV2.S vaccine versus placebo. These receptors all stem from a person aged 18-60 years who received the Ad26.COV2.S COVID-19 vaccine or a placebo.

The chain carries TRBV29-1 and TRBJ2-6, with D unresolved. The CDR3 spans 12 residues. The germline V gene encodes CDR1 SQVTM and CDR2 ANQGSEA. V shed 4 bases and J shed 4 bases, with 5 bases lying between them. CDR3: CSVALGANVLTF. The DNA of the CDR3 is TGCAGCGTTGCTCTAGGGGCCAACGTCCTGACTTTC.

With regard to this clone: The final CDR3 position lacks the conserved phenylalanine or tryptophan, pointing to a likely read error. The limits of the CDR3 on the DNA are not certain, so only TCRdb's listed CDR3 is given. This sequence joins TRBV27 and TRBJ2-7; TRBD2 was called by the table and not checked on the DNA. A total of 10 residues make up the CDR3, ends included. Looked up from germline, CDR1 is MNHEY and CDR2 is SMNVEV (reference sequence). The CDR3 reads CASSSPLPRG.

This clone occurred a few times. The chain combines TRBV11-2 with TRBJ2-7; weak D call: TRBD1 (6 bases). The CDR3 is made up of 14 amino acids. Trimming stripped 5 bases from V and 3 bases from J, with 14 bases between. Germline V lookup: CDR1 SGHAT, CDR2 FQNNGV. CDR3 sequence: CASSQRYRDYEQYF. The CDR3 nucleotides are TGTGCCAGCAGCCAACGCTACAGGGACTACGAGCAGTACTTC.

The chain employs TRBV4-1 and TRBJ1-1, with a weak D call TRBD1 (5 bases). This CDR3 is built from 18 residues. Trimming stripped 0 bases from V and 2 bases from J, with 19 bases between. Germline CDR1 reads MGHRA; CDR2 reads YSYEKL. The CDR3 loop reads CASSQDPGPNHPNTEAFF. In DNA, the CDR3 is TGCGCCAGCAGCCAAGATCCGGGGCCAAACCATCCAAACACTGAAGCTTTCTTT.

The chain employs TRBV10-2 and TRBJ1-1, with D possibly TRBD1 on 6 matching bases. CDR1 and CDR2 from the germline V gene are WSHSY and SAAADI. V gave up 6 bases and J gave up 1 base, with 15 bases separating them. CDR3 length: 15 residues. This CDR3 is CASRGHDRRNTEAFF. The CDR3 DNA sequence: TGCGCCAGCAGGGGCCACGACAGGCGGAACACTGAAGCTTTCTTT.

The gene calls are TRBV28 and TRBJ1-1, with TRBD1 matching 7 bases. The V segment lost 3 bases and the J segment 5 bases; nucleotides outside the gene matches: 9. The germline V gene has CDR1 MDHEN and CDR2 SYDVKM. This CDR3 spans 15 amino acids. CDR3 DNA sequence: TGTGCCAGCAGTTTGGATGTGACAGGGTCGACTGAAGCTTTCTTT. It yields the protein CASSLDVTGSTEAFF.

The rearrangement links TRBV19 to TRBJ2-5; 14 bases map to TRBD2. V dropped 4 bases and J dropped 3; count of bases not matched to a gene: 4. Germline V CDR1 and CDR2: LNHDA, SQIVND (reference sequence). The CDR3 loop spans 16 amino acids. The CDR3 DNA reads TGTGCCAGTAGTAGGGGGACTAGCGGGGGAGAAGAGACCCAGTACTTC. This codes for CASSRGTSGGEETQYF.

This clone was picked up a small number of times. This chain joins TRBV7-6 and TRBJ1-3, with a possible D match to TRBD1 (6 bases). The ends were cut back, 6 bases at V and 0 bases at J, with 15 bases in the middle. Germline lookup yields CDR1 SGHVS and CDR2 FNYEAQ. The length of the CDR3 is 16 residues. This CDR3 reads CASRPVLGASGNTIYF. The CDR3 DNA reads TGTGCCAGCAGGCCGGTGTTGGGGGCCTCTGGAAACACCATATATTTT.

The chain joins TRBV6-6 to TRBJ1-6; D ambiguous. V lost 7 bases and J 11 bases, leaving 18 bases between the germline ends. The CDR3 is made up of 14 amino acids. Germline V gene lookup returns CDR1 MNHNY and CDR2 SVGAGI (reference sequence). CDR3 DNA: TGTGCCAGCACCCAAACCGCGGATCGAGCACCCCTCCACTTT. Its translation: CASTQTADRAPLHF.

The chain links TRBV15 to TRBJ2-1; D perhaps matches TRBD1 (6 bases). CDR1 and CDR2 from the germline V gene are LNHNV and YYDKDF (reference sequence). V was cut by 4 bases and J by 5 bases, with 12 bases left in between. CDR3 length: 14 residues. Written as DNA, the CDR3 is TGTGCCACCAGCACCGGACAGCAAAACAATGAGCAGTTCTTC. The encoded protein is CATSTGQQNNEQFF.

The chain joins TRBV29-1 to TRBJ1-1; the D is unclear. This CDR3 spans 13 amino acids. The V end lost 3 bases, the J end lost 2 bases, and 10 bases lay between the germline ends. CDR1 is SQVTM, CDR2 ANQGSEA, per germline. In nucleotides, the CDR3 is TGCAGCGTTGAGTCCGGACCAAACACTGAAGCTTTCTTT. Residues: CSVESGPNTEAFF.

The chain couples TRBV5-4 to TRBJ2-7, with 8 bases identical to TRBD1. Germline V gene lookup returns CDR1 SGHNT and CDR2 YYREEE (reference sequence). This CDR3 is 16 amino acids long. The V gene end was trimmed by 0 bases and the J gene end by 2 bases; junction bases not matched to a gene: 7. The chain's CDR3 is CASSLAGQGATYEQYF. As DNA, the CDR3 is TGTGCCAGCAGCTTGGCCGGGCAGGGGGCGACCTACGAGCAGTACTTC.

The chain uses TRBV5-1 and TRBJ1-5; TRBD1 matches 7 bases. V shed 0 bases and J 7 bases; nucleotides not matched to a gene: 4. Germline V lookup: CDR1 SGHRS, CDR2 YFSETQ. This CDR3 is built from 14 residues. The CDR3 DNA follows: TGCGCCAGCAGCTTGGAAGGGGGCATCCAGCCCCAGCATTTT. It specifies CASSLEGGIQPQHF.

The V and J genes are TRBV5-6 and TRBJ2-7; perhaps TRBD1 as D (6 bases). Deletions cut 2 bases from V and 2 bases from J, with 11 bases between. This CDR3 comprises 14 residues. Per germline, CDR1 SGHDT and CDR2 YYEEEE. The CDR3 here is CASSLLDSPYEQYF. CDR3 coding DNA: TGTGCCAGCAGCTTATTGGACAGCCCCTACGAGCAGTACTTC.

The gene calls are TRBV5-5 and TRBJ2-4; 7 nucleotides align to TRBD1. J gave up 3 bases and V 0 bases, and 9 bases lay outside the gene matches. Per germline, CDR1 SGHKS and CDR2 YYEKEE (reference sequence). This CDR3 has 17 residues. The CDR3 protein is CASSLAAGGEGKNIQYF. CDR3 coding DNA: TGTGCCAGCAGCTTGGCTGCAGGGGGAGAAGGCAAAAACATTCAGTACTTC.

The V and J genes are TRBV6-5 and TRBJ2-7; possible D gene TRBD2, 5 bases. The CDR3 is made up of 15 amino acids. V shed 9 bases and J shed 5 bases, with 23 bases lying between them. Germline V gene lookup returns CDR1 MNHEY and CDR2 SVGAGI. The CDR3 spells CASQREYKTRNEQYF. CDR3 coding DNA: TGTGCCAGTCAGAGGGAGTACAAGACGCGCAACGAGCAGTACTTC.

The genes are TRBV7-2 and TRBJ1-6; the D is unclear. With 1 base removed from V and 5 bases from J, the gap between germline ends came to 9 bases. Germline V gene lookup returns CDR1 SGHTA and CDR2 FQGNSA. CDR3 length: 15 amino acids. Written as DNA, the CDR3 is TGTGCCAGCAGCTTAGGGAAGGCGGATAATTCACCCCTCCACTTT. Its protein product is CASSLGKADNSPLHF. Together with reference TRBV7-2 and TRBJ1-6, the CDR3 gives the full variable domain: GAGVSQSPSNKVTEKGKDVELRCDPISGHTALYWYRQSLGQGLEFLIYFQGNSAPDKSGLPSDRFSAERTGGSVSTLTIQRTQQEDSAVYLCASSLGKADNSPLHFGNGTRLTVT.

This clone turned up a few times. Other DNA sequences in this sample translate to the same CDR3. The chain couples TRBV5-6 to TRBJ1-2; D not certain. The V gene's germline CDR1 is SGHDT and CDR2 YYEEEE. The CDR3 runs to 13 residues. The V end lost 2 bases, the J end lost 2 bases, and 7 bases lay between the germline ends. The CDR3 nucleotides read TGTGCCAGCAGCTTATCCGGGAACTATGGCTACACCTTC. Translation: CASSLSGNYGYTF.

The gene calls are TRBV3-1 (or the pseudogene TRBV3-2) and TRBJ2-1, with D perhaps matching TRBD2 (5 bases). Germline lookup yields CDR1 LGHDT and CDR2 YNNKEL (reference sequence). The CDR3 length is 13 residues. V was trimmed by 0 bases and J by 7 bases, leaving 7 bases between them. The CDR3 region has the DNA TGTGCCAGCAGCCAAGATCGCGGGAATGAGCAGTTCTTC. Translating it yields CASSQDRGNEQFF.

The CDR3, as DNA: TGTGCCAGCAAAAAACTGGACAGTCCTAACTATGGCTACACCTTC. Translation gives CASKKLDSPNYGYTF. V and J are TRBV6-5 and TRBJ1-2, with D possibly TRBD1 on 6 matching bases. The germline V and J ends were trimmed by 7 bases and 0 bases, with 15 bases remaining between them. The CDR3 is 15 amino acids. The V gene's germline CDR1 is MNHEY and CDR2 SVGAGI.

This clone was observed once. The V gene is TRBV7-3, the J gene TRBJ2-5; possibly TRBD1 for D (5 bases). This CDR3 spans 14 amino acids. V gave up 5 bases and J gave up 5 bases, with 15 bases separating them. Germline assignment: CDR1 SGHTA and CDR2 FQGTGA. Here the CDR3 reads CASSTGPSGETQYF. DNA of the CDR3: TGTGCCAGCAGCACCGGGCCCTCAGGGGAGACCCAGTACTTC. Variable domain in full (rest from reference TRBV7-3 and TRBJ2-5): GAGVSQTPSNKVTEKGKYVELRCDPISGHTALYWYRQSLGQGPEFLIYFQGTGAADDSGLPNDRFFAVRPEGSVSTLKIQRTERGDSAVYLCASSTGPSGETQYFGPGTRLLVL.

This chain links TRBV10-3 with TRBJ2-7; 10 positions match TRBD1. The germline V gene encodes CDR1 ENHRY and CDR2 SYGVKD. The trim removed 4 bases at V and 0 bases at J, leaving 15 bases unmatched. The CDR3 has 19 amino acids. As DNA, the CDR3 is TGTGCCATCAGTGTATGGGGGACAGGGGCCACCATAAGCTCCTACGAGCAGTACTTC. It translates to CAISVWGTGATISSYEQYF.

J is TRBJ2-3 and V is TRBV6-6; TRBD2 matches at 9 bases. From germline, CDR1 is MNHNY and CDR2 SVGAGI (reference sequence). Trimming removed 7 bases from V and 6 bases from J; junction bases left unmatched: 11. The CDR3 length is 15 residues. The CDR3 bases are TGTGCCAGCACCGAAAGTCTAGCGGGGAGGGATACGCAGTATTTT. It specifies CASTESLAGRDTQYF.

This clone has a single count. The rearrangement links TRBV12-3 or TRBV12-4 to TRBJ1-5; possible D gene TRBD1, 6 bases. This CDR3 is built from 13 residues. Trimming shortened V by 6 bases and J by 4 bases, and 10 bases separated the two germline ends. CDR3 residues: CASREQGNQPQHF. The CDR3 DNA sequence: TGTGCCAGCAGGGAACAGGGAAATCAGCCCCAGCATTTT.

The chain is built from TRBV2 and TRBJ2-7, with 9 bases aligning to TRBD2. The V gene end was trimmed by 7 bases and the J gene end by 5 bases; junction bases not matched to a gene: 12. Germline V gene sequence: CDR1 SNHLY, CDR2 FYNNEI. There are 15 residues in the CDR3. CDR3 sequence (DNA): TGTGCCAGCATTGTGGGGCGGGGGGGCTTAAACGAGCAGTACTTC. The encoded protein is CASIVGRGGLNEQYF.